Shown below are 30 T cell receptor beta chains from a single sample sequenced in a study of cytomegalovirus exposure and HLA in healthy donors. Researchers ran the PCR with 60 Vbeta and 13 Jbeta primers. Data came from immunoSEQ multiplex PCR; TCRdb stores just in-frame clones and leaves some out. The table lists approximately 190,000 clones, around 87% of them singletons. Source material: PBMCs. The receptors here all came from a man under 40 in good health and CMV-seronegative.

The chain is built from TRBV19 and TRBJ2-7; 7 bases match TRBD2. Looked up from germline, CDR1 is LNHDA and CDR2 is SQIVND (reference sequence). CDR3 length equals 14 residues. Trimming removed 5 bases from V and 7 bases from J; junction bases left unmatched: 11. DNA for the CDR3: TGTGCCAGTAGTTTTAGCGGGCTCTCGGGGGAGCAGTACTTC. Translating it yields CASSFSGLSGEQYF.

This chain uses TRBV12-2 with TRBJ2-4; TRBD1 is the table's D call and was not checked against the DNA. TRBV12-2 is annotated as a pseudogene. This CDR3 is 13 amino acids long. The CDR3 DNA follows: TGTGCAAGTCGCTTATCCAGGGATGGCATTCAGTACTTC. Its protein is CASRLSRDGIQYF.

About this clone: The junction departs from the called germline gene at one end, perhaps through a read error. This rearrangement joins TRBV7-9 to TRBJ2-7; 12 bases are shared with TRBD1. Germline V gene data show CDR1 as SEHNR and CDR2 as FQNEAQ (reference sequence). This CDR3 has 17 amino acids. In nucleotides, the CDR3 is TGTTCCAGCAGCCCCACCCCGGGACAGGGGGCAAAGTACGAGCAGTACTTC. Translated: CSSSPTPGQGAKYEQYF.

The gene calls are TRBV6-5 and TRBJ1-5; a weak D match, TRBD1 (6 bases). CDR1 MNHEY and CDR2 SVGAGI come from the germline V gene. This CDR3 has 13 residues. The V and J ends lost 5 bases and 4 bases respectively, with 9 bases between them. The CDR3 here is CASSPTGNQPQHF. In nucleotides, the CDR3 is TGTGCCAGCAGTCCTACAGGGAATCAGCCCCAGCATTTT.

The chain combines TRBV19 with TRBJ1-1; D perhaps matches TRBD1 (6 bases). Germline CDR1 and CDR2: LNHDA and SQIVND (reference sequence). This CDR3 spans 18 amino acids. Trimming shortened V by 9 bases and J by 0 bases, and 26 bases separated the two germline ends. Written as DNA, the CDR3 is TGTGCCAGGGTGACCCTCAGGGGATGCAGTCGGTTGAACACTGAAGCTTTCTTT. Residues: CARVTLRGCSRLNTEAFF.

The V and J genes are TRBV2 and TRBJ2-7; TRBD1 is a possible D gene (6 bases). Trimming took off 11 bases at V and 0 bases at J, with 11 bases between the two ends. Germline V gene data show CDR1 as SNHLY and CDR2 as FYNNEI. The CDR3 contains 12 residues. CDR3 region: CALRDNSYEQYF. CDR3 sequence (DNA): TGTGCCCTAAGGGACAACTCCTACGAGCAGTACTTC.

The gene calls are TRBV2 and TRBJ1-1; 7 bases line up with TRBD1. From germline, CDR1 is SNHLY and CDR2 FYNNEI. The CDR3 sequence is 10 residues long. V was pared by 9 bases and J by 9 bases, with 4 bases of the junction left unmatched. The CDR3 nucleotides read TGTGCCAGTAGGGGGCCGAAAGCTTTCTTT. It yields the protein CASRGPKAFF.

This chain uses TRBV7-8 with TRBJ1-1, with a possible D match to TRBD1 (6 bases). Trimming removed 6 bases from V and 2 bases from J, with 16 bases in between. Germline-derived CDR1 and CDR2 are SGHVS and FQNEAQ. The CDR3 is made up of 15 amino acids. CDR3 bases: TGTGCCAGCAGTACCGTGGGTGGGGGCAACACTGAAGCTTTCTTT. This gives the protein CASSTVGGGNTEAFF.

The sample holds a few counts of this clone. This sequence joins TRBV19 and TRBJ1-5, with D possibly being TRBD1 (5 bases). V was pared by 1 base and J by 0 bases, with 10 bases between. The CDR3 has 16 amino acids. The V gene's germline CDR1 is LNHDA and CDR2 SQIVND (reference sequence). The CDR3 bases are TGTGCCAGTAGTATAGGGGGGGTTTATAGCAATCAGCCCCAGCATTTT. Translated: CASSIGGVYSNQPQHF.

The V gene is TRBV29-1, the J gene TRBJ2-1; TRBD2 agrees at 13 bases. V shed 7 bases and J 9 bases; nucleotides not matched to a gene: 3. CDR3 length equals 12 residues. Germline CDR1 and CDR2: SQVTM and ANQGSEA. CDR3 region: CSAGLAGAEQFF. The CDR3, as DNA: TGCAGCGCTGGACTAGCGGGAGCTGAGCAGTTCTTC.

J is TRBJ2-1 and V is TRBV7-8; TRBD2 matches at 7 bases. Germline-derived CDR1 and CDR2 are SGHVS and FQNEAQ. The CDR3 loop spans 13 amino acids. J was trimmed by 7 bases and V by 7 bases; bases with no gene match: 7. The CDR3 DNA reads as TGTGCCAGCACCCCCCCGGGAGGTAATGAGCAGTTCTTC. Amino acids: CASTPPGGNEQFF.

The chain carries TRBV10-3 and TRBJ2-1; D is possibly TRBD2 (5 bases). CDR1 and CDR2 (germline): ENHRY, SYGVKD. There are 15 residues in the CDR3. V was shortened by 6 bases and J by 6 bases, with 18 bases between the two germline ends. CDR3 bases: TGTGCCATCAGGGGAGAGGACCGGTGGCTCAATGAGCAGTTCTTC. It codes for CAIRGEDRWLNEQFF.

There are a few counts of this clone. V is TRBV6-1 and J is TRBJ1-5, with D possibly matching TRBD1 (5 bases). The germline gives CDR1 MNHNS, CDR2 SASEGT. Trimming removed 2 bases at V and 5 bases at J, with 10 bases between. This CDR3 has 14 amino acids. CDR3 sequence (DNA): TGTGCCAGCAGTGAATCCGGGGGTTATCAGCCCCAGCATTTT. This translates into CASSESGGYQPQHF.

This clone showed up just a few times. The chain has TRBV18 and TRBJ2-7; 7 positions match TRBD1. This CDR3 contains 14 residues. The V and J ends lost 5 bases and 2 bases, in that order; junction bases with no gene match: 6. Germline CDR1 and CDR2: KGHSH and LQKENI. The CDR3 here is CASSLRDSTYEQYF. The CDR3 DNA reads as TGTGCCAGCTCATTGAGGGACAGCACCTACGAGCAGTACTTC.

This rearrangement joins TRBV25-1 to TRBJ2-1; no clear D. From germline, CDR1 is MGHDK and CDR2 SYGVNS. The CDR3 length is 14 residues. Trimming left V 8 bases short and J 4 bases short, with 15 bases between. The CDR3 bases are TGTGCCAGCTCTCATTACTTACCTTACAATGAGCAGTTCTTC. Translation gives CASSHYLPYNEQFF.

This rearrangement joins TRBV5-4 to TRBJ1-2, with D unresolved. Per the germline V gene, CDR1 is SGHNT and CDR2 is YYREEE (reference sequence). This CDR3 spans 14 amino acids. The V end lost 0 bases, the J end lost 8 bases, and 14 bases lay between the germline ends. The CDR3 DNA reads as TGTGCCAGCAGCTTGGATTCGGGAAGATGGGGCTACACCTTC. Protein: CASSLDSGRWGYTF. Complete variable domain (other parts from reference TRBV5-4 and TRBJ1-2): ETGVTQSPTHLIKTRGQQVTLRCSSQSGHNTVSWYQQALGQGPQFIFQYYREEENGRGNFPPRFSGLQFPNYSSELNVNALELDDSALYLCASSLDSGRWGYTFGSGTRLTVV.

This clone showed up just a few times. The chain couples TRBV5-4 to TRBJ1-1; TRBD1 is a possible D gene (5 bases). V was trimmed by 5 bases and J by 1 base, leaving 9 bases between them. The germline CDR1 and CDR2 sequences are SGHNT and YYREEE (reference sequence). This CDR3 contains 13 residues. The CDR3 here is CASRNQGNTEAFF. As DNA, the CDR3 is TGTGCCAGCAGGAATCAGGGGAACACTGAAGCTTTCTTT.

This clone was observed a single time. The V gene is TRBV30, the J gene TRBJ2-2, with TRBD2 identical over 8 bases. This CDR3 comprises 13 residues. Trimming cost V 8 bases and J 5 bases; bases outside gene matches: 7. Per the germline V gene, CDR1 is GTSNPN and CDR2 is SVGIG (reference sequence). The CDR3 loop reads CAGGLVRTGELFF. The CDR3, as DNA: TGTGCCGGGGGACTAGTTCGAACCGGGGAGCTGTTTTTT.

The chain links TRBV5-6 to TRBJ2-7; 10 nucleotides align to TRBD1. Per the germline V gene, CDR1 is SGHDT and CDR2 is YYEEEE. Trimming at V came to 6 bases and at J to 5 bases, leaving 11 bases not matched to a gene. The CDR3 is 15 residues long. In DNA, the CDR3 is TGTGCCAGCACCCTTAATTTGGGACAGGGGAACGAGCAGTACTTC. Translating it yields CASTLNLGQGNEQYF.

As DNA, the CDR3 is TGTGCCACCAACGGAGCCCGTAACACTGAAGCTTTCTTT. Translating gives CATNGARNTEAFF. The V and J genes are TRBV15 and TRBJ1-1; unclear D gene. Per the germline V gene, CDR1 is LNHNV and CDR2 is YYDKDF (reference sequence). This CDR3 spans 13 amino acids. The germline V and J ends were trimmed by 7 bases and 2 bases, with 11 bases remaining between them.

This chain joins TRBV4-1 and TRBJ1-5, with D hard to call. The V and J ends lost 0 bases and 2 bases respectively, with 5 bases between them. The CDR3 has 14 amino acids. CDR1 is MGHRA and CDR2 is YSYEKL in the germline V gene. This CDR3 reads CASSQESGNQPQHF. CDR3 nucleotide sequence: TGCGCCAGCAGCCAAGAGTCAGGCAATCAGCCCCAGCATTTT.

V is TRBV18 and J is TRBJ1-4, with D tentatively TRBD1 (5 bases). The CDR3 contains 15 residues. Per the germline V gene, CDR1 is KGHSH and CDR2 is LQKENI. Trimming removed 0 bases at V and 7 bases at J, with 12 bases between. CDR3: CASSPPLAGSEKLFF. The CDR3 DNA follows: TGTGCCAGCTCACCACCCTTGGCAGGGTCTGAAAAACTGTTTTTT.

The chain recombines TRBV4-3 with TRBJ2-5; D gene uncertain. Judging by the DNA end, TRBJ2-7 fits better; the J call may be wrong. The CDR3 totals 13 residues. CDR1 LGHNA and CDR2 YSLEER come from the germline V gene. The chain's CDR3 is CASSQDRGYEQYF. The CDR3 DNA is TGCGCCAGCAGCCAAGATCGCGGCTACGAGCAGTACTTC.

The gene calls are TRBV28 and TRBJ2-1; the match to TRBD1 covers 10 bases. Germline loops: CDR1 MDHEN, CDR2 SYDVKM. CDR3 size: 14 residues. V lost 7 bases to trimming and J lost 6 bases; unmatched junction nucleotides: 6. DNA of the CDR3: TGTGCCAGCAACAGACAGGGGGCTGGCAATGAGCAGTTCTTC. Translated: CASNRQGAGNEQFF.

The V gene is TRBV10-1, the J gene TRBJ2-7, with D maybe TRBD2 (8 bases). The V and J ends lost 5 bases and 2 bases respectively, with 37 bases between them. This CDR3 is 22 amino acids long. The germline V gene encodes CDR1 WNHNN and CDR2 SYGVQD (reference sequence). CDR3 sequence reads: CASSTGASGGNSHLLAPYEQYF. CDR3 coding DNA: TGCGCCAGCAGTACAGGGGCTTCGGGAGGGAACAGCCATCTTCTCGCCCCCTACGAGCAGTACTTC.

The V gene is TRBV25-1, the J gene TRBJ2-3, with a tentative D call TRBD1 (6 bases). Trimming took 8 bases from V and 2 from J, leaving 8 bases between them. The CDR3 runs 12 residues. CDR1 and CDR2 from the germline V gene are MGHDK and SYGVNS. The CDR3 protein is CASGTYTDTQYF. The CDR3 coding sequence is TGTGCCAGCGGGACATACACAGATACGCAGTATTTT.

The chain is built from TRBV7-9 and TRBJ1-1; D is possibly TRBD1 (5 bases). The CDR3 length is 14 residues. V was pared by 3 bases and J by 2 bases, with 10 bases between. Germline lookup yields CDR1 SEHNR and CDR2 FQNEAQ (reference sequence). In DNA form, the CDR3 reads TGTGCCAGCAGCTTGGGGCAGAGTAACACTGAAGCTTTCTTT. This gives the protein CASSLGQSNTEAFF.

As for this clone: No DNA is shown, since the ends of the CDR3 on it are uncertain; the CDR3 is the one TCRdb lists. The CDR3: CASSLRFGGDGKTQYF. The chain has TRBV4-1 and TRBJ2-5; the D call of TRBD2 is as the table states it, not checked on the DNA. Per germline, CDR1 MGHRA and CDR2 YSYEKL. The CDR3 has 16 amino acids, counting both end residues.

The gene calls are TRBV28 and TRBJ2-7, with 8 bases matching TRBD1. Germline loops: CDR1 MDHEN, CDR2 SYDVKM. The J segment lost 2 bases and the V segment lost 5 bases, leaving 5 bases of the junction unmatched. CDR3 size: 14 residues. The CDR3 region has the DNA TGTGCCAGCAGTACATCACAGGGGGCCTACGAGCAGTACTTC. It codes for CASSTSQGAYEQYF.

As to this clone: The CDR3 end shows no conserved phenylalanine or tryptophan, and so a read error is likely. The chain has TRBV28 and TRBJ1-6; D unclear. Trimming removed 6 bases at V and 0 bases at J, with 6 bases between. The CDR3 spans 14 residues. CDR1 MDHEN and CDR2 SYDVKM come from the germline V gene. The CDR3, as DNA: TGTGCCAGCAGGGGCTACTCCTATAATTCACCCCTCCACCTT. It encodes CASRGYSYNSPLHL.